Listed below are T cell receptor beta chains from one sample, sequenced in a study of cytomegalovirus exposure and HLA in healthy donors. This table comes from immunoSEQ multiplex PCR, and its TCRdb copy is limited to in-frame clones, with some not included. Among 90,000 or so clones listed, just under 70% were seen once. Input material: PBMCs. These receptors came from a man over 45 in good health and CMV-seronegative. Each CDR3 is given with its conserved first and last residue. Each record gives: clone size, V gene, J gene, D gene, CDR3 DNA, CDR3 protein. The D gene is left open where the match is weak. Where a row states a size, it is once, few, many or the class of an expanded clone; other rows omit it.

size: .
V: TRBV7-8
J: TRBJ1-2
D: .
DNA: TGTGCCAGCAGCTTAGTGGGGGGGGCCGGTCGCTACACCTTC
CDR3: CASSLVGGAGRYTF

size: few
V: TRBV6-6
J: TRBJ1-1
D: .
DNA: TGTGCCAGCAACATACAGGTAAACACTGAAGCTTTCTTT
CDR3: CASNIQVNTEAFF

size: .
V: TRBV7-9
J: TRBJ2-3
D: TRBD2
DNA: TGTGCCAGCAGCCCGATAGCGGGGGGGCCGATTTCCCACTATTTT
CDR3: CASSPIAGGPISHYF

size: .
V: TRBV7-2
J: TRBJ1-5
D: .
DNA: TGTGCCAGCAGCTTAGTGTGGGGGGAAAATCAGCCCCAGCATTTT
CDR3: CASSLVWGENQPQHF

size: .
V: TRBV29-1
J: TRBJ1-2
D: .
DNA: TGCAGCGTTGAAGTGGAGGGTACTAACTATGGCTACACCTTC
CDR3: CSVEVEGTNYGYTF

size: .
V: TRBV2
J: TRBJ2-1
D: .
DNA: TGTGCCATGGGGGGGCAGATTGTGTTCTTC
CDR3: CAMGGQIVFF

size: .
V: TRBV7-2
J: TRBJ2-5
D: .
DNA: TGTGCCAGCAGCTTTAAAGGAGAAGAGACCCAGTACTTC
CDR3: CASSFKGEETQYF

size: .
V: TRBV4-2
J: TRBJ2-2
D: TRBD2
DNA: TGTGCCAGCAGCCAAGGACTAGCGTGGTCCGGGGAGCTGTTTTTT
CDR3: CASSQGLAWSGELFF

size: few
V: TRBV7-3
J: TRBJ1-1
D: .
DNA: TGTGCCAGCAGCTTACTGGGAGGGAACACTGAAGCTTTCTTT
CDR3: CASSLLGGNTEAFF

size: .
V: TRBV5-8
J: TRBJ1-1
D: TRBD1
DNA: TGTGCCAGCAGCCCCGGGACAGGGGGGTTGAACACTGAAGCTTTCTTT
CDR3: CASSPGTGGLNTEAFF

size: .
V: TRBV7-8
J: TRBJ2-3
D: TRBD2
DNA: TGTGCCAGCAGGAAAACCGGGACTAGCCCATTTGGCACAGATACGCAGTATTTT
CDR3: CASRKTGTSPFGTDTQYF